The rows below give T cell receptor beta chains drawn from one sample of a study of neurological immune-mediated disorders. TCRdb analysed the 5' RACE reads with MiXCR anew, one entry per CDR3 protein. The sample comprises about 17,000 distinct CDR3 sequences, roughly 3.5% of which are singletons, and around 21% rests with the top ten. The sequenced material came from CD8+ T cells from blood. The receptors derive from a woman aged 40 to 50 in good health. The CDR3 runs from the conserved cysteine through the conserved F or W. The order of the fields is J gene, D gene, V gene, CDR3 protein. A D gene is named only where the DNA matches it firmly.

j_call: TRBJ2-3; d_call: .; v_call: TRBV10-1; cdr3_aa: CASSSRLTPTDTQYF
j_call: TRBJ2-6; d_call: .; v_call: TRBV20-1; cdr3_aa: CSASPDSRSSSGANVLTF
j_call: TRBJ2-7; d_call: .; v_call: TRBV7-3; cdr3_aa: CASSLSGSSNEQYF
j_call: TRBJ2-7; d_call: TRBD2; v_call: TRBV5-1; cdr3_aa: CASSSQRERGDEQYF
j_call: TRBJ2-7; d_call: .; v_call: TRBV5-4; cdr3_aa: CASSLRDLSYEQYF
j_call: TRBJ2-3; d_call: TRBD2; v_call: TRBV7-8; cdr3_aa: CASSHRLAGGRTDTQYF
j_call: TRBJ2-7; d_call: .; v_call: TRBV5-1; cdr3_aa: CASSLDRAESYEQYF
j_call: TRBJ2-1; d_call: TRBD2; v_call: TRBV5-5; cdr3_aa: CASTLGGATQFF
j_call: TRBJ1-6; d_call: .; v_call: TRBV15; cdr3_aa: CATSRDGGRDSPLHF
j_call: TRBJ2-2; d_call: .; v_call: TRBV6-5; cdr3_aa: CASSYSNTGELFF
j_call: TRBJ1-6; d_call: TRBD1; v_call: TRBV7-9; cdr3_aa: CASSLRDSLNSPLHF
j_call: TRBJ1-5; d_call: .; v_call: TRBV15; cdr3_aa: CATSRVSLGDQPQHF
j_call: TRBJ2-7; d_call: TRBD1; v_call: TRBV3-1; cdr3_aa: CASSPETGWYEQYF
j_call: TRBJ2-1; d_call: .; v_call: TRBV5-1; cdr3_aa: CASNLRQSAAYNEQFF
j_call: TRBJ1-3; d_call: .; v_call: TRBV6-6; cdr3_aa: CTSNPSAGAGNTIYF
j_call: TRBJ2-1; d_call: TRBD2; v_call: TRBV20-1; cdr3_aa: CSARGGLAGFYEQFF
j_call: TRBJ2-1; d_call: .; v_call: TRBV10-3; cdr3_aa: CAITLTGTLDEQFF
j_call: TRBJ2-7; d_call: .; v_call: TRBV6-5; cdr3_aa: CASSYAGPAYEQYF
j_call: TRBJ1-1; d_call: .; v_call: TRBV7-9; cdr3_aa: CASSSRTVNTEAFF
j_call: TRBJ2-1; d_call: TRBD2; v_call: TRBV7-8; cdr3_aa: CASSDEAGARFF
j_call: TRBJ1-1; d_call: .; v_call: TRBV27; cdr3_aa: CASLSRGTEAFF
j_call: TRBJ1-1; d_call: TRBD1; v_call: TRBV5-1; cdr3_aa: CASSPSRDREVNTEAFF
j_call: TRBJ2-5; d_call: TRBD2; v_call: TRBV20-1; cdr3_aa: CSARGLAGGFQETQYF
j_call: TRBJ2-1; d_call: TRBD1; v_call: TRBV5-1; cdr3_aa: CASSPATGGVDYNEQFF
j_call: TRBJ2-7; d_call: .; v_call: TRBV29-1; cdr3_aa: CSADDRYEQYF